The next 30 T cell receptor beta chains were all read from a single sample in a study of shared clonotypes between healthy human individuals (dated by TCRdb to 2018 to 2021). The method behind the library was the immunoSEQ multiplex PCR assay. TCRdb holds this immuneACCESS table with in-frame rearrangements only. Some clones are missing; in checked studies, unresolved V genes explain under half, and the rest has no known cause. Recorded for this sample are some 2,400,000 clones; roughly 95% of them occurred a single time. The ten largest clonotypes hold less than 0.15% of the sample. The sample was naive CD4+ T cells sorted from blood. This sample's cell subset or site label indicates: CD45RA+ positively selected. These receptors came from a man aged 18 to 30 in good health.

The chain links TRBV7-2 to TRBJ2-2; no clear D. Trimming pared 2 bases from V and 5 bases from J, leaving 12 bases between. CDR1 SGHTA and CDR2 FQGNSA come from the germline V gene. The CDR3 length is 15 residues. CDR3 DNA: TGTGCCAGCAGCTTACAGGCCGGAGTAACCGGGGAGCTGTTTTTT. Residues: CASSLQAGVTGELFF.

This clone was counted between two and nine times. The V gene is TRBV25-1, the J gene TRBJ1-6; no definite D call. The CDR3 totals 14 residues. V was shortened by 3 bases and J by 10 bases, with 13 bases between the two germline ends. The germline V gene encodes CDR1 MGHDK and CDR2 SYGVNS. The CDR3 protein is CASSDPREASPLHF. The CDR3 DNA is TGTGCCAGCAGTGATCCAAGAGAGGCGTCACCCCTCCACTTT. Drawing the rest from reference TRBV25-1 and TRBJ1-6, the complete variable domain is EADIYQTPRYLVIGTGKKITLECSQTMGHDKMYWYQQDPGMELHLIHYSYGVNSTEKGDLSSESTVSRIRTEHFPLTLESARPSHTSQYLCASSDPREASPLHFGNGTRLTVT.

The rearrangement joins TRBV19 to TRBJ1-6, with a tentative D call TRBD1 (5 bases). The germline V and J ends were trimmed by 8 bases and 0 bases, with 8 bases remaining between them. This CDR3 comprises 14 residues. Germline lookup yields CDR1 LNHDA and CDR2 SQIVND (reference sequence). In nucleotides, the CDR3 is TGTGCCAGTGGGGGTGGCTCCTATAATTCACCCCTCCACTTT. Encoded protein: CASGGGSYNSPLHF.

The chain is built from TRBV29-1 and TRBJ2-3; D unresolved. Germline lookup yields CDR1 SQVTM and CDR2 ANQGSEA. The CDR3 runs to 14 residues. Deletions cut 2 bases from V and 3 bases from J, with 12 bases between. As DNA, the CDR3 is TGCAGCGTTGAATTCTCGCTGGGAACAGATACGCAGTATTTT. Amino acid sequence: CSVEFSLGTDTQYF.

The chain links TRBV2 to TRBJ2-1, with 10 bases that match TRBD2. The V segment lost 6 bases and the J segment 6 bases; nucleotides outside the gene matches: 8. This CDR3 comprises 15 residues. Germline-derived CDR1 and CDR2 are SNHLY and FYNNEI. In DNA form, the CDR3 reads TGTGCCAGCAGGGCCGTAGCGGGGGGAGGCAATGAGCAGTTCTTC. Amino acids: CASRAVAGGGNEQFF.

The CDR3 region has the DNA TGTGCCAGCAGCGCCCCGAACGAGCAGTACTTC. Its protein product is CASSAPNEQYF. The chain combines TRBV6-5 with TRBJ2-7; D is ambiguous. CDR3 size: 11 residues. CDR1 and CDR2 from the germline V gene are MNHEY and SVGAGI. V was clipped by 6 bases and J by 5 bases, with 8 bases between them.

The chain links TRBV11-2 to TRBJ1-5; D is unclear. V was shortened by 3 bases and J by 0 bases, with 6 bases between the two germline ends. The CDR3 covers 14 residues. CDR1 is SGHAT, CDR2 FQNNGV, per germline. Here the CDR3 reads CASSFGISNQPQHF. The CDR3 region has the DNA TGTGCCAGCAGCTTCGGAATTAGCAATCAGCCCCAGCATTTT.

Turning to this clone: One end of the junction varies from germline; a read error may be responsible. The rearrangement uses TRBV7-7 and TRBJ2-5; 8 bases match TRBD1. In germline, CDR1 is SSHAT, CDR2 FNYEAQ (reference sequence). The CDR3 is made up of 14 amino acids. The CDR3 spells CASSPGGPQETQYF. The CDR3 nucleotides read TGTGCTAGCAGCCCAGGGGGCCCACAAGAGACCCAGTACTTC.

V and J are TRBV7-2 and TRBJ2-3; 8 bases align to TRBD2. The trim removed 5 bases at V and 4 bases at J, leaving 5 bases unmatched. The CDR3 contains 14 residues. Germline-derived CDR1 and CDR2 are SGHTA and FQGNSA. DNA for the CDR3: TGTGCCAGCAGCCCTCGGGGGGGCCCAGATACGCAGTATTTT. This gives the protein CASSPRGGPDTQYF.

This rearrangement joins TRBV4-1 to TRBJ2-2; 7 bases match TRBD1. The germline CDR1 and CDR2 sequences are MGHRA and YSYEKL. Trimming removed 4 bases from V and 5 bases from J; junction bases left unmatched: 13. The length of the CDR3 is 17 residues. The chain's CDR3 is CASSPGTVRGRTGELFF. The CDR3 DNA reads TGCGCCAGCAGCCCTGGGACAGTTCGTGGAAGGACCGGGGAGCTGTTTTTT.

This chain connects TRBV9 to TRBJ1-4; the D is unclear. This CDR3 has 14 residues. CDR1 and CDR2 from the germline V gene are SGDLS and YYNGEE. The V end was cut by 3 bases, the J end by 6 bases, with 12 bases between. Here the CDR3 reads CASSESPYDEKLFF. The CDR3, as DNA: TGTGCCAGCAGCGAGAGCCCCTACGATGAAAAACTGTTTTTT. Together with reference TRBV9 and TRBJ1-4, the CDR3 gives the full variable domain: DSGVTQTPKHLITATGQRVTLRCSPRSGDLSVYWYQQSLDQGLQFLIQYYNGEERAKGNILERFSAQQFPDLHSELNLSSLELGDSALYFCASSESPYDEKLFFGSGTQLSVL.

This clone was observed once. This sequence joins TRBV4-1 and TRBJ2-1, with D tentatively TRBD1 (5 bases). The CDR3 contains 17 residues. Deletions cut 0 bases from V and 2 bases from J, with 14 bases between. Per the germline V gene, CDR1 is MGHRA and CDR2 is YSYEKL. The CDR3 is CASSQDPQGSAYNEQFF. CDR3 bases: TGCGCCAGCAGCCAAGATCCCCAGGGAAGCGCCTACAATGAGCAGTTCTTC.

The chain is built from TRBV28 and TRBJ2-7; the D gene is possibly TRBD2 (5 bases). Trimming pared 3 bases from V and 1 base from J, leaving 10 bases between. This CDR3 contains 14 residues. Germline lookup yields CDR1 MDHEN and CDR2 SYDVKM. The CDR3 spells CASSLRRGSYEQYF. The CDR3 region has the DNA TGTGCCAGCAGTTTGAGACGCGGGTCCTACGAGCAGTACTTC.

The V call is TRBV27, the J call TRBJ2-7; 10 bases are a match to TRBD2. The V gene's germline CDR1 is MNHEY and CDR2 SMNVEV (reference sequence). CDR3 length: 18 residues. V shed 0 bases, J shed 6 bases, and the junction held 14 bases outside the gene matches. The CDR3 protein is CASSLSAWTSGGGGEQYF. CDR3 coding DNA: TGTGCCAGCAGTTTATCAGCCTGGACTAGCGGTGGGGGCGGCGAGCAGTACTTC.

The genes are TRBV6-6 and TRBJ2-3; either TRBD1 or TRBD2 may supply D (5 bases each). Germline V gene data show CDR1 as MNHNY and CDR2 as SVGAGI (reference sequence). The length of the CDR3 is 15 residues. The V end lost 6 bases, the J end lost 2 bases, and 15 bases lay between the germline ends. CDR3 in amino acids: CASSRRESATDTQYF. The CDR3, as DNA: TGTGCCAGCAGCCGCAGGGAGTCGGCCACAGATACGCAGTATTTT.

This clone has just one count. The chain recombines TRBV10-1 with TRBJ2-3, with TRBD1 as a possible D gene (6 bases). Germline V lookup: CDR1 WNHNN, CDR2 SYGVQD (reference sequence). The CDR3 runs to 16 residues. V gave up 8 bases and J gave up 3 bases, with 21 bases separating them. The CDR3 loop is CASGPGIGGRTDTQYF. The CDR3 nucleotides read TGCGCCAGCGGACCGGGGATTGGGGGCAGGACAGATACGCAGTATTTT.

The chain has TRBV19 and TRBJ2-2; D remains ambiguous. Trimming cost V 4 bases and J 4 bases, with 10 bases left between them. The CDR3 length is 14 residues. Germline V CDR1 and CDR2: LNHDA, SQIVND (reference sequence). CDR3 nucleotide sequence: TGTGCCAGTAGTACTCCTCGAGGCACCGGGGAGCTGTTTTTT. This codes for CASSTPRGTGELFF.

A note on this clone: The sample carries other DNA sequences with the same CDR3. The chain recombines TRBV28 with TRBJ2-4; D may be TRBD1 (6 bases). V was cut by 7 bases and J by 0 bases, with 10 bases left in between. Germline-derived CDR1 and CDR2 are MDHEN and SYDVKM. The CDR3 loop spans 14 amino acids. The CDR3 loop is CASTLQGAKNIQYF. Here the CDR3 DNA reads TGTGCCAGCACCCTACAGGGAGCCAAAAACATTCAGTACTTC.

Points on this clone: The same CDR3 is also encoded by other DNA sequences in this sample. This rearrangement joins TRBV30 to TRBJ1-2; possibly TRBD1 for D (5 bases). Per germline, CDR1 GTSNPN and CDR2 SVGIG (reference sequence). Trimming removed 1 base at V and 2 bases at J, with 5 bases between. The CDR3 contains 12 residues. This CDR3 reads CAWSGGNYGYTF. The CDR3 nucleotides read TGTGCCTGGAGTGGGGGCAACTATGGCTACACCTTC.

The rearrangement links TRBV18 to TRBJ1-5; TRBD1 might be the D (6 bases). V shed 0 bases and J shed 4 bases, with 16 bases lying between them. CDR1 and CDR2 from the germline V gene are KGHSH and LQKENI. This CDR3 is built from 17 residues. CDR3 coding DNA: TGTGCCAGCTCACCACCGGGGAGGTCGACAGGTAATCAGCCCCAGCATTTT. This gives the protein CASSPPGRSTGNQPQHF.

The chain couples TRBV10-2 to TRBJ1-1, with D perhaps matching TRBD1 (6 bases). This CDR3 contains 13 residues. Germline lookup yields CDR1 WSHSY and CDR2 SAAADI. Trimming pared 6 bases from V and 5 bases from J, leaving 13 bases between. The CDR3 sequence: CASRQGTMTEAFF. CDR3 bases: TGCGCCAGCAGACAGGGAACTATGACTGAAGCTTTCTTT.

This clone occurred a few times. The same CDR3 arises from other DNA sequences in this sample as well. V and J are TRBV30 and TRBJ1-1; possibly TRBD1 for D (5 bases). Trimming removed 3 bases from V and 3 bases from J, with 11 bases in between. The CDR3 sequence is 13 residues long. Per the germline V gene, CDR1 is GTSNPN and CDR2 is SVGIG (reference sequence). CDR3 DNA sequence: TGTGCCTGGAGCTCTCAGGGTTACACTGAAGCTTTCTTT. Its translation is CAWSSQGYTEAFF.

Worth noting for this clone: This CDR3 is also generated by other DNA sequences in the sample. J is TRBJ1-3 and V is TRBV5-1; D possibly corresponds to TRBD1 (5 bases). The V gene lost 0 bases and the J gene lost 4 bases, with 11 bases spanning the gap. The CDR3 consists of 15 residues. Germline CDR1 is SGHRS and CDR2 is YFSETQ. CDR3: CASSLEGHSGNTIYF. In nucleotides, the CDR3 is TGCGCCAGCAGCTTGGAGGGGCATAGCGGAAACACCATATATTTT.

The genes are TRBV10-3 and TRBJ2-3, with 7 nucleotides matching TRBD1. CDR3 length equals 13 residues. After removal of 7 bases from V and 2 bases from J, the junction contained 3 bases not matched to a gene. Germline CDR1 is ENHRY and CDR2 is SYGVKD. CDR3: CAITGGHTDTQYF. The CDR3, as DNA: TGTGCCATCACAGGGGGTCACACAGATACGCAGTATTTT.

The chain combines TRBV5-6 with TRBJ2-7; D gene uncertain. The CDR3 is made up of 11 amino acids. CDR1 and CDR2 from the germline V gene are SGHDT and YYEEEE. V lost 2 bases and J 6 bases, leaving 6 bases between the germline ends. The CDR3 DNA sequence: TGTGCCAGCAGCTTATTGACCGAGCAGTACTTC. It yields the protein CASSLLTEQYF.

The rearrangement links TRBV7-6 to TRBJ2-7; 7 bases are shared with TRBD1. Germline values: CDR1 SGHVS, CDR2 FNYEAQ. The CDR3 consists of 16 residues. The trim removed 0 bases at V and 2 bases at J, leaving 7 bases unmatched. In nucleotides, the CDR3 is TGTGCCAGCAGCTTAGCGGGAGTGACAGGGCCCTACGAGCAGTACTTC. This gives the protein CASSLAGVTGPYEQYF.

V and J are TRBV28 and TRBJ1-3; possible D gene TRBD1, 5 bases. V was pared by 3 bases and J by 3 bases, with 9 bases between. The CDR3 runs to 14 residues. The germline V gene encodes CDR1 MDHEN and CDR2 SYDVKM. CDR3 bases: TGTGCCAGCAGTTTTCGAGGGGATGGAAACACCATATATTTT. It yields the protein CASSFRGDGNTIYF.

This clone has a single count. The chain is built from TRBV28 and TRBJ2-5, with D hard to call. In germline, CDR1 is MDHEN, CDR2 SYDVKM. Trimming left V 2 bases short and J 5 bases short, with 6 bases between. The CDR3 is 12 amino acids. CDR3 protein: CASSLRRETQYF. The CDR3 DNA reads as TGTGCCAGCAGTTTACGCAGGGAGACCCAGTACTTC.

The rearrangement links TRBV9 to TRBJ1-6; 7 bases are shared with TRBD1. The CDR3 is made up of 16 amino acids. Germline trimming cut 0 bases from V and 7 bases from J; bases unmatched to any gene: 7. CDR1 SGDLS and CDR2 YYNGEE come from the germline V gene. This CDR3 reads CASSVDMPGGNSPLHF. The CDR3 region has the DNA TGTGCCAGCAGCGTAGACATGCCAGGGGGAAATTCACCCCTCCACTTT.

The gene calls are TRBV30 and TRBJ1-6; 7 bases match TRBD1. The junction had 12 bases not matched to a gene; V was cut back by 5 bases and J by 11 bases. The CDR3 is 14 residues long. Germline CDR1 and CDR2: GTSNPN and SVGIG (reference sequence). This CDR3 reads CAWGGGTVVPPLHF. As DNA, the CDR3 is TGTGCCTGGGGGGGTGGGACAGTGGTTCCACCCCTCCACTTT.